This note documents a single T cell receptor (beta chain) sequence. This specimen belongs to a study of blood T cell repertoires in COVID-19. About the research overall: There were acute and convalescent COVID-19 samples, and they came from the United States, Italy and Spain. T cells, B-cell-depleted T cells, or PBMCs supplied cDNA or gDNA.

This CDR3 is built from 13 residues. Per germline, CDR1 SGHTA and CDR2 FQGTGA. V shed 4 bases and J shed 9 bases, with 13 bases lying between them. Clones were read by immunoSEQ multiplex PCR, and TCRdb kept only the in-frame ones, dropping some. The sample lists about 190,000 clones; 70% to 85% were seen once. The receptor comes from a young woman who had recovered from COVID-19. The V call is TRBV7-3, the J call TRBJ2-1; unclear D gene. What was sequenced was PBMCs or T cells enriched from blood (not recorded which). CDR3 protein: CASSSVVNGEQFF. The DNA for the CDR3 is TGTGCCAGCAGCTCGGTAGTTAATGGTGAGCAGTTCTTC.